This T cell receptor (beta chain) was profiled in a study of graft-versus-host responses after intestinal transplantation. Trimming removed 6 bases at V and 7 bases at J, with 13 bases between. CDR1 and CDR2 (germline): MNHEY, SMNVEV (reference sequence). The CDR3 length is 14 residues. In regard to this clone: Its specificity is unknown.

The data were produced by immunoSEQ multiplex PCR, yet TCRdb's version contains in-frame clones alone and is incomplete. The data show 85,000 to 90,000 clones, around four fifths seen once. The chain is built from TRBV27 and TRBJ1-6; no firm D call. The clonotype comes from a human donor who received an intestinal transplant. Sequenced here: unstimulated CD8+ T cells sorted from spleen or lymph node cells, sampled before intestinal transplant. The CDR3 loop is CASSPRGSNSPLHF. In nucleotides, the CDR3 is TGTGCCAGCAGCCCGCGAGGGAGCAATTCACCCCTCCACTTT.